Presented here are 24 T cell receptor beta chains from one specimen sequenced in a study of CD8 T cells in ankylosing spondylitis. In TCRdb, the 5' RACE reads were re-called with MiXCR into one record per CDR3 protein. The data contain approximately 200,000 distinct CDR3 sequences, 10% to 15% of them singletons. The specimen was blood, either unsorted or a sorted T cell fraction (not recorded which). The receptors were gathered from a female donor with ankylosing spondylitis or in good health (not recorded which).

This clonotype was detected many times. The rearrangement joins TRBV7-8 to TRBJ2-1; a possible D gene is TRBD1 (5 bases). This CDR3 spans 12 amino acids. The germline V gene encodes CDR1 SGHVS and CDR2 FQNEAQ. Trimming cost V 6 bases and J 2 bases, with 5 bases left between them. The CDR3 sequence: CASRGAYNEQFF. In DNA, the CDR3 is TGTGCCAGCAGAGGGGCCTACAATGAGCAGTTCTTC. Supplemented by reference TRBV7-8 and TRBJ2-1, the full variable domain reads GAGVSQSPRYKVAKRGQDVALRCDPISGHVSLFWYQQALGQGPEFLTYFQNEAQLDKSGLPSDRFFAERPEGSVSTLKIQRTQQEDSAVYLCASRGAYNEQFFGPGTRLTVL.

This clonotype was observed many times. The chain uses TRBV12-3 or TRBV12-4 and TRBJ1-6; no definite D call. The CDR3 is made up of 14 amino acids. The ends were cut back, 2 bases at V and 3 bases at J, with 5 bases in the middle. This CDR3 reads CASSLTSYNSPLHF. CDR3 DNA: TGTGCCAGCAGTTTAACCAGCTATAATTCACCCCTCCACTTT.

This clonotype was detected once. This chain connects TRBV7-9 to TRBJ2-2, with TRBD2 matching over 12 bases. Germline CDR1 reads SEHNR; CDR2 reads FQNEAQ (reference sequence). CDR3 length: 16 amino acids. V lost 3 bases, J lost 4 bases, and 3 bases stayed unmatched. CDR3 in DNA: TGTGCCAGCAGCTTCTCTAGCGGGAGGGCCACCGGGGAGCTGTTTTTT. This sequence encodes CASSFSSGRATGELFF.

Only a few counts were recorded for this clonotype. The J gene is TRBJ2-7, the V gene TRBV10-3, with TRBD1 matching 7 bases. Germline V gene data show CDR1 as ENHRY and CDR2 as SYGVKD. The CDR3 length is 14 residues. Trimming at V came to 2 bases and at J to 0 bases, leaving 1 base not matched to a gene. CDR3 protein: CAISEGTASYEQYF. The DNA for the CDR3 is TGTGCCATCAGTGAGGGGACAGCCTCCTACGAGCAGTACTTC.

This clonotype was seen repeatedly, ten times or more. This rearrangement joins TRBV7-9 to TRBJ2-1, with unresolved D. CDR1 is SEHNR and CDR2 is FQNEAQ in the germline V gene (reference sequence). This CDR3 is 13 amino acids long. The germline V and J ends were trimmed by 2 bases and 8 bases, with 10 bases remaining between them. The CDR3 spells CASSLPGLDEQFF. CDR3 coding DNA: TGTGCCAGCAGCTTACCCGGGTTGGATGAGCAGTTCTTC.

This clonotype was picked up many times. The chain's CDR3 is CASSLSGISNQPQHF. CDR3 DNA: TGTGCCAGCAGTTTGTCAGGGATCAGCAATCAGCCCCAGCATTTT. J is TRBJ1-5 and V is TRBV12-3 or TRBV12-4, with D possibly being TRBD1 (5 bases). Deletions cut 3 bases from V and 1 base from J, with 10 bases between. The CDR3 spans 15 residues.

As regards this clonotype: One base away lies a much larger clone, so this may be a sequencing read error. The chain couples TRBV3-1 to TRBJ2-7; D is uncertain. V was shortened by 1 base and J by 0 bases, with 10 bases between the two germline ends. The germline V gene has CDR1 LGHDT and CDR2 YNNKEL (reference sequence). There are 15 residues in the CDR3. The CDR3 is CASSQVRGFSYEQYF. The CDR3 nucleotides read TGTGCCAGCAGCCAAGTCCGAGGCTTCTCCTACGAGCAGTACTTC.

A remark on this clonotype: Possible read error: a much larger clone is one base away. The chain is built from TRBV29-1 and TRBJ1-3; a possible D gene is TRBD1 (6 bases). The CDR3 consists of 12 residues. The germline V gene encodes CDR1 SQVTM and CDR2 ANQGSEA. As DNA, the CDR3 is TGCGGCGCGATACAGGGCCAGCACACCATATATTTT. This codes for CGAIQGQHTIYF.

Many counts were recorded for this clonotype. CDR3 protein: CSVETGSQNNEQFF. The CDR3 region has the DNA TGCAGCGTTGAGACGGGGAGTCAAAACAATGAGCAGTTCTTC. This chain joins TRBV29-1 and TRBJ2-1; TRBD2 is a possible D gene (5 bases). Trimming took off 3 bases at V and 5 bases at J, with 14 bases between the two ends. The CDR3 loop spans 14 amino acids. Germline V gene data show CDR1 as SQVTM and CDR2 as ANQGSEA.

This clonotype was seen many times. This sequence joins TRBV3-1 and TRBJ1-1, with a possible D match to TRBD1 (5 bases). Trimming removed 6 bases from V and 10 bases from J, with 12 bases in between. This CDR3 is built from 11 residues. Germline CDR1 and CDR2: LGHDT and YNNKEL (reference sequence). CDR3 DNA sequence: TGTGCCAGCAGTGAGGGGCCGGGAGCTTTCTTT. Its translation is CASSEGPGAFF.

This clonotype showed up just a few times. V and J are TRBV29-1 and TRBJ1-1; TRBD1 might be the D (6 bases). Germline lookup yields CDR1 SQVTM and CDR2 ANQGSEA. The CDR3 consists of 12 residues. The V end was cut by 7 bases, the J end by 4 bases, with 13 bases between. CDR3 sequence reads: CSAITGFTEAFF. In nucleotides, the CDR3 is TGCAGCGCCATAACAGGGTTCACTGAAGCTTTCTTT.

This clonotype was seen more than once but under ten times. The chain has TRBV4-3 and TRBJ2-3, with D perhaps assigned TRBD1 or TRBD2 (5 bases each). Germline assignment: CDR1 LGHNA and CDR2 YSLEER. The CDR3 runs 16 residues. V dropped 0 bases and J dropped 0 bases, with 10 bases sitting between them. CDR3 nucleotides: TGCGCCAGCAGCCAAGAGAGGGGCCGAAGCACAGATACGCAGTATTTT. As protein: CASSQERGRSTDTQYF.

J is TRBJ1-4 and V is TRBV7-2; D uncertain. The CDR3 contains 13 residues. V was cut by 8 bases and J by 4 bases, with 11 bases left in between. Germline-derived CDR1 and CDR2 are SGHTA and FQGNSA. The DNA for the CDR3 is TGTGCCAGCGGTGGCAGATATAATGAAAAACTGTTTTTT. It yields the protein CASGGRYNEKLFF.

This clonotype turned up a few times. This sequence joins TRBV7-2 and TRBJ1-2, with D tentatively TRBD1 (5 bases). The CDR3 has 16 residues. Trimming removed 1 base at V and 8 bases at J, with 20 bases between. The germline V gene has CDR1 SGHTA and CDR2 FQGNSA. The CDR3: CASSLELRQGALGYTF. CDR3 in DNA: TGTGCCAGCAGCTTAGAACTAAGGCAGGGCGCCCTCGGCTACACCTTC.

The CDR3 DNA follows: TGCAGTGCTAGGCCCTCAGCTAGCGGCTACAATGAGCAGTTCTTC. As protein: CSARPSASGYNEQFF. The chain combines TRBV20-1 with TRBJ2-1; 7 nucleotides match TRBD2. With 3 bases clipped from V and 3 bases from J, the junction kept 8 bases outside the gene matches. This CDR3 is 15 amino acids long. Germline V CDR1 and CDR2: DFQATT, SNEGSKA (reference sequence).

This clonotype was picked up many times. This CDR3 is CAISARYGGDTEAFF. CDR3 nucleotides: TGTGCCATCAGTGCAAGATACGGCGGCGACACTGAAGCTTTCTTT. The gene calls are TRBV10-3 and TRBJ1-1; no clear D gene. Between the trimmed V and J ends, which lost 4 bases and 3 bases, there was a span of 15 bases. Germline CDR1 and CDR2: ENHRY and SYGVKD. The CDR3 is 15 residues long.

The rearrangement uses TRBV12-3 or TRBV12-4 and TRBJ2-1; 7 nucleotides match TRBD1. The CDR3 totals 16 residues. J was trimmed by 4 bases and V by 2 bases; bases with no gene match: 8. CDR3 coding DNA: TGTGCCAGCAGTTTACCGACAGGGTCCCTATACAATGAGCAGTTCTTC. Its translation: CASSLPTGSLYNEQFF.

This clonotype was found once. CDR3 coding DNA: TGCGCCAGCAGCCAAGTTGTCGGAAGCTACGAGCAGTACTTC. This encodes CASSQVVGSYEQYF. This rearrangement joins TRBV4-3 to TRBJ2-7; D remains ambiguous. V lost 1 base to trimming and J lost 3 bases, with 10 bases between them. Germline values: CDR1 LGHNA, CDR2 YSLEER. This CDR3 contains 14 residues.

J is TRBJ2-4 and V is TRBV27; TRBD1 might be the D (5 bases). Between the trimmed V and J ends, which lost 3 bases and 1 base, there was a span of 7 bases. The CDR3 contains 14 residues. Germline V lookup: CDR1 MNHEY, CDR2 SMNVEV (reference sequence). CDR3 amino acids: CASSFAGAKNIQYF. The CDR3 nucleotides are TGTGCCAGCAGTTTTGCAGGGGCCAAAAACATTCAGTACTTC.

The rearrangement links TRBV29-1 to TRBJ2-2; 9 bases fit TRBD2. The CDR3 loop spans 14 amino acids. V lost 3 bases and J lost 3; bases outside the gene matches: 2. Germline V CDR1 and CDR2: SQVTM, ANQGSEA. This CDR3 reads CSVERLADTGELFF. The CDR3 nucleotides read TGCAGCGTTGAGAGACTAGCGGACACCGGGGAGCTGTTTTTT.

The chain uses TRBV2 and TRBJ1-5; D call uncertain. The CDR3 totals 13 residues. Trimming took off 6 bases at V and 1 base at J, with 7 bases between the two ends. The germline V gene has CDR1 SNHLY and CDR2 FYNNEI. In DNA, the CDR3 is TGTGCCAGCAGAGACGACAGCAATCAGCCCCAGCATTTT. It is translated as CASRDDSNQPQHF. Combining the CDR3 with reference TRBV2 and TRBJ1-5 gives the whole variable domain EPEVTQTPSHQVTQMGQEVILRCVPISNHLYFYWYRQILGQKVEFLVSFYNNEISEKSEIFDDQFSVERPDGSNFTLKIRSTKLEDSAMYFCASRDDSNQPQHFGDGTRLSIL.

This clonotype was seen at least ten times. V is TRBV24-1 and J is TRBJ2-7; 7 positions match TRBD2. The length of the CDR3 is 15 residues. V was pared by 4 bases and J by 3 bases, with 8 bases of the junction left unmatched. In germline, CDR1 is KGHDR, CDR2 SFDVKD. CDR3: CATSESGRGHYEQYF. The CDR3 DNA is TGTGCCACCAGTGAGTCGGGGAGGGGTCACTACGAGCAGTACTTC.

This clonotype turned up a few times. The chain couples TRBV6-5 to TRBJ2-7, with 10 bases that match TRBD1. With 2 bases clipped from V and 7 bases from J, the junction kept 8 bases outside the gene matches. CDR3 length equals 15 residues. The germline V gene has CDR1 MNHEY and CDR2 SVGAGI. CDR3 in DNA: TGTGCCAGCAGTTACCGAAGACAGGGGGCGGGTGAGCAGTACTTC. It translates to CASSYRRQGAGEQYF.

Many counts were recorded for this clonotype. V usage is TRBV4-1 and J usage is TRBJ1-5; D not certain. V was shortened by 1 base and J by 5 bases, with 9 bases between the two germline ends. Per the germline V gene, CDR1 is MGHRA and CDR2 is YSYEKL. This CDR3 is 14 amino acids long. In nucleotides, the CDR3 is TGCGCCAGCAGCCAAGGCCGGTCCGATCAGCCCCAGCATTTT. Protein sequence: CASSQGRSDQPQHF.